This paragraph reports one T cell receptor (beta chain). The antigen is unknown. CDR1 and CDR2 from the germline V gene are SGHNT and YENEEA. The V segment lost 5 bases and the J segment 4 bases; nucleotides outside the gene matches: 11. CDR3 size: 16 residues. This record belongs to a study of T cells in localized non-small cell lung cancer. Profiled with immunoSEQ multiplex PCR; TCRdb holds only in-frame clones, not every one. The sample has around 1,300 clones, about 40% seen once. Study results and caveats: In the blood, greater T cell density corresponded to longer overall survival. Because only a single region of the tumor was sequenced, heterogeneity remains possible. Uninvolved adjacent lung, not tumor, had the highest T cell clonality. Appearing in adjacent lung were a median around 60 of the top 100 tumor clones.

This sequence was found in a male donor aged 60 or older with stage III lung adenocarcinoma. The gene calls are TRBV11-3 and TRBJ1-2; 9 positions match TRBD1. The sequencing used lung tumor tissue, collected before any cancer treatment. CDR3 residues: CASSPRDRAPSYGYTF. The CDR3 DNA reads TGTGCCAGCAGCCCCCGGGACAGGGCCCCCAGCTATGGCTACACCTTC.